Below are 23 T cell receptor beta chains sequenced from a single sample in a study of blood T cell repertoires in COVID-19. Here immunoSEQ multiplex PCR was the method, and the copy in TCRdb shows in-frame clones only, minus some. The sample carries about 380,000 clones, roughly 86% recorded once. The sample was PBMCs or T cells enriched from blood (not recorded which). The receptors derive from a man aged 25 to 40 who had recovered from COVID-19.

This chain joins TRBV12-3 or TRBV12-4 and TRBJ1-1, with TRBD1 identical over 8 bases. V lost 4 bases, J lost 7 bases, and 5 bases stayed unmatched. The CDR3 covers 13 residues. CDR3 bases: TGTGCCAGCAGTTCCCTACAGGGGGATGAAGCTTTCTTT. Protein: CASSSLQGDEAFF.

The chain is built from TRBV19 and TRBJ1-4, with 9 bases lining up with TRBD1. CDR1 LNHDA and CDR2 SQIVND come from the germline V gene (reference sequence). The CDR3 consists of 17 residues. V lost 6 bases, J lost 4 bases, and 12 bases stayed unmatched. The CDR3: CASSPGQGNLGNEKLFF. CDR3 coding DNA: TGTGCCAGTAGCCCGGGACAGGGTAATCTCGGTAATGAAAAACTGTTTTTT.

The V and J genes are TRBV12-5 and TRBJ2-2; D is ambiguous. Germline CDR1 LGHNT, CDR2 FRNRAP. V shed 6 bases and J shed 2 bases, with 7 bases lying between them. There are 13 residues in the CDR3. The CDR3 loop reads CASGARNTGELFF. The CDR3 DNA follows: TGTGCTAGTGGAGCCCGAAACACCGGGGAGCTGTTTTTT.

The V call is TRBV5-6, the J call TRBJ2-7, with 7 bases lining up with TRBD1. Germline V gives CDR1 SGHDT, CDR2 YYEEEE. Trimming cost V 3 bases and J 3 bases; bases outside gene matches: 9. The length of the CDR3 is 15 residues. CDR3 bases: TGTGCCAGCAGCTGGGAGAGGGCAGGGGGCTACGAGCAGTACTTC. Amino acids: CASSWERAGGYEQYF.

This clone appeared a single time. This chain links TRBV6-6 with TRBJ1-6; maybe TRBD1 (5 bases). CDR3 length equals 14 residues. V was clipped by 2 bases and J by 6 bases, with 8 bases between them. Germline V CDR1 and CDR2: MNHNY, SVGAGI (reference sequence). CDR3 region: CASSYRGGNSPLHF. The CDR3 region has the DNA TGTGCCAGCAGTTACAGGGGAGGTAATTCACCCCTCCACTTT.

J is TRBJ2-7 and V is TRBV3-1 (or the pseudogene TRBV3-2); D gene ambiguous. This CDR3 is 12 amino acids long. V dropped 4 bases and J dropped 1 base, with 5 bases sitting between them. The germline gives CDR1 LGHDT, CDR2 YNNKEL (reference sequence). The CDR3 region has the DNA TGTGCCAGCAGCCTGACATCCTACGAGCAGTACTTC. Translation gives CASSLTSYEQYF.

A single count supports this clone. J is TRBJ2-2 and V is TRBV11-2, with D tentatively TRBD1 (6 bases). The CDR3 runs 16 residues. Trimming cost V 1 base and J 5 bases, with 14 bases left between them. Germline V gene data show CDR1 as SGHAT and CDR2 as FQNNGV. For the CDR3, the DNA is TGTGCCAGCAGCTTAGTTGTGGGGGCAGGTACCGGGGAGCTGTTTTTT. Translating it yields CASSLVVGAGTGELFF.

This clone was observed a single time. This chain links TRBV14 with TRBJ2-3, with TRBD1 identical over 8 bases. CDR3 size: 15 residues. Germline CDR1 is SGHDN and CDR2 is FVKESK. V lost 2 bases and J lost 2; bases outside the gene matches: 3. CDR3 sequence (DNA): TGTGCCAGCAGCCAACCGACAGGGGACACAGATACGCAGTATTTT. This encodes CASSQPTGDTDTQYF.

This clone was found a few times. The V and J genes are TRBV7-3 and TRBJ2-1; 11 bases map to TRBD2. V lost 2 bases, J lost 8 bases, and 2 bases stayed unmatched. Germline values: CDR1 SGHTA, CDR2 FQGTGA. The CDR3 runs to 14 residues. For the CDR3, the DNA is TGTGCCAGCAGCTTAGGGACTAGCGGCTATGAGCAGTTCTTC. It is translated as CASSLGTSGYEQFF.

The chain links TRBV27 to TRBJ2-3, with D possibly TRBD2 on 7 matching bases. CDR1 and CDR2 (germline): MNHEY, SMNVEV (reference sequence). Trimming removed 4 bases at V and 0 bases at J, with 23 bases between. The CDR3 runs 19 residues. The CDR3 DNA reads as TGTGCCAGCAGTTCTCTGGGGCGGGGGCAATCTTCGAGCACAGATACGCAGTATTTT. The encoded protein is CASSSLGRGQSSSTDTQYF.

This chain joins TRBV29-1 and TRBJ1-2; TRBD1 is a possible D gene (5 bases). This CDR3 has 15 amino acids. Germline V gene sequence: CDR1 SQVTM, CDR2 ANQGSEA. V was trimmed by 6 bases and J by 7 bases, leaving 24 bases between them. The CDR3 region is CSVVDPWGGDGGYTF. The CDR3 DNA reads TGCAGCGTAGTAGATCCTTGGGGGGGTGATGGTGGCTACACCTTC.

This clone has only one observation. The genes are TRBV6-5 and TRBJ1-5, with D perhaps TRBD1 (5 bases). Germline assignment: CDR1 MNHEY and CDR2 SVGAGI. Trimming took off 7 bases at V and 1 base at J, with 11 bases between the two ends. CDR3 length: 14 residues. CDR3 DNA: TGTGCCAGCACCCCGGGGGGGAGCAATCAGCCCCAGCATTTT. It yields the protein CASTPGGSNQPQHF.

The sample holds one count of this clone. V gene TRBV6-2 or TRBV6-3 combines with J gene TRBJ1-6, with D perhaps matching TRBD1 (6 bases). Per the germline V gene, CDR1 is MNHEY and CDR2 is SVGEGT. The CDR3 totals 15 residues. Trimming cost V 5 bases and J 10 bases, with 18 bases left between them. CDR3 region: CASSASQGIGSPLHF. The CDR3 bases are TGTGCCAGCAGTGCGTCACAGGGAATTGGGTCACCCCTCCACTTT.

Only a few counts were recorded for this clone. The chain couples TRBV5-4 to TRBJ1-2; possible D gene TRBD1, 6 bases. Germline CDR1 and CDR2: SGHNT and YYREEE (reference sequence). V dropped 6 bases and J dropped 5 bases, with 26 bases sitting between them. This CDR3 has 17 residues. CDR3 DNA sequence: TGTGCCAGCATTCCCGGGGGGTCAGGGGCCCTTTCGTATGGCTACACCTTC. Translated, it gives CASIPGGSGALSYGYTF.

The sample holds one count of this clone. The V gene is TRBV5-6, the J gene TRBJ2-1; 10 nucleotides align to TRBD1. CDR1 is SGHDT and CDR2 is YYEEEE in the germline V gene. The J segment lost 8 bases and the V segment lost 5 bases, leaving 4 bases of the junction unmatched. The CDR3 runs 13 residues. CDR3: CASSLTGGDEQFF. The CDR3 nucleotides are TGTGCCAGCAGTCTGACAGGGGGCGATGAGCAGTTCTTC. Drawing the rest from reference TRBV5-6 and TRBJ2-1, the complete variable domain is DAGVTQSPTHLIKTRGQQVTLRCSPKSGHDTVSWYQQALGQGPQFIFQYYEEEERQRGNFPDRFSGHQFPNYSSELNVNALLLGDSALYLCASSLTGGDEQFFGPGTRLTVL.

J is TRBJ2-1 and V is TRBV12-3 or TRBV12-4; possible D gene TRBD1, 5 bases. This CDR3 spans 12 amino acids. Trimming took 1 base from V and 8 from J, leaving 6 bases between them. CDR3 nucleotides: TGTGCCAGCAGTTTAGTAGGGGATGAGCAGTTCTTC. Translation gives CASSLVGDEQFF.

Note on this clone: Other DNA sequences in this sample translate to the same CDR3. In DNA form, the CDR3 reads TGCGCCAGCAGCCAAGCAGGAGGGAATGAGCAGTTCTTC. It codes for CASSQAGGNEQFF. J is TRBJ2-1 and V is TRBV4-3; D is perhaps TRBD2 (6 bases). The length of the CDR3 is 13 residues. V was clipped by 1 base and J by 7 bases, with 8 bases between them. Germline values: CDR1 LGHNA, CDR2 YSLEER.

The J gene is TRBJ1-2, the V gene TRBV3-1 (or the pseudogene TRBV3-2); 10 bases align to TRBD1. J lost 6 bases, V lost 0 bases, and 13 bases had no gene match. Germline V gene lookup returns CDR1 LGHDT and CDR2 YNNKEL (reference sequence). The CDR3 has 18 residues. The CDR3 sequence is CASSQDAGTGVGSHGYTF. The CDR3 coding sequence is TGTGCCAGCAGCCAAGATGCCGGGACAGGGGTTGGCAGCCATGGCTACACCTTC.

The V call is TRBV5-5, the J call TRBJ2-3; the match to TRBD2 covers 8 bases. V lost 3 bases and J lost 7; bases outside the gene matches: 10. The germline V gene has CDR1 SGHKS and CDR2 YYEKEE (reference sequence). The CDR3 runs 15 residues. CDR3 region: CASSSEGLALNTQYF. CDR3 DNA sequence: TGTGCCAGCAGCTCGGAAGGACTAGCTCTTAATACGCAGTATTTT.

This chain joins TRBV9 and TRBJ2-4, with 7 bases identical to TRBD1. V was clipped by 4 bases and J by 4 bases; unmatched bases: 14. Germline-derived CDR1 and CDR2 are SGDLS and YYNGEE. This CDR3 is built from 17 residues. The CDR3 nucleotides read TGTGCCAGCAGCCCCATGTCGACGACGGGACAGAAAAACATTCAGTACTTC. Its protein product is CASSPMSTTGQKNIQYF.

The J gene is TRBJ2-2, the V gene TRBV19; tentatively, D is TRBD1 (5 bases). The CDR3 covers 14 residues. Trimming removed 3 bases at V and 1 base at J, with 6 bases between. The germline gives CDR1 LNHDA, CDR2 SQIVND (reference sequence). Written as DNA, the CDR3 is TGTGCCAGTAGTATTACAGGGAACACCGGGGAGCTGTTTTTT. Its protein is CASSITGNTGELFF. The full variable domain, completed using reference TRBV19 and TRBJ2-2, is DGGITQSPKYLFRKEGQNVTLSCEQNLNHDAMYWYRQDPGQGLRLIYYSQIVNDFQKGDIAEGYSVSREKKESFPLTVTSAQKNPTAFYLCASSITGNTGELFFGEGSRLTVL.

This rearrangement joins TRBV5-1 to TRBJ1-5; 9 nucleotides match TRBD1. This CDR3 contains 15 residues. V lost 4 bases, J lost 2 bases, and 4 bases stayed unmatched. The V gene's germline CDR1 is SGHRS and CDR2 YFSETQ. CDR3 residues: CASSPRTGGNQPQHF. The CDR3 DNA sequence: TGCGCCAGCAGCCCACGGACAGGGGGCAATCAGCCCCAGCATTTT.

This sequence joins TRBV7-2 and TRBJ1-1; TRBD1 matches at 7 bases. The germline V gene has CDR1 SGHTA and CDR2 FQGNSA. Trimming cost V 5 bases and J 10 bases; bases outside gene matches: 10. This CDR3 has 13 residues. The chain's CDR3 is CASSKDRVGGAFF. As DNA, the CDR3 is TGTGCCAGCAGCAAAGACAGGGTTGGGGGAGCTTTCTTT.